Detailed here is one T cell receptor beta chain. The RNA input was roughly 0.45 to 1 ug, and it was reverse transcribed with random hexamers. TCRdb used MiXCR to reprocess the immunoSEQ multiplex PCR reads, holding one entry per CDR3 protein. Of about 280,000 distinct CDR3 sequences in the sample, roughly 85% were seen once. In blood CD8+ and CD4+ T cells, TCR beta underwent sequencing. Those who served as multiple sclerosis controls were treatment-naive patients with stable or active relapsing-remitting disease. Bulk CD8+ and CD4+ cells came from magnetic negative isolation; CD8+ TEMRA by FACS. V shed 4 bases and J shed 6 bases, with 17 bases lying between them. CDR1 SGHRS and CDR2 YFSETQ come from the germline V gene. The CDR3 runs to 15 residues. The data derive from a study of CD8 T cells in Susac syndrome.

This rearrangement joins TRBV5-1 to TRBJ2-1; tentative D call: TRBD2 (6 bases). The sequence was collected from a human donor with multiple sclerosis. The sequencing input was CD8+ T cells from PBMCs. CDR3 DNA: TGCGCCAGCAGCACTAACCGGGACTCTCTCAATGAGCAGTTCTTC. This codes for CASSTNRDSLNEQFF.